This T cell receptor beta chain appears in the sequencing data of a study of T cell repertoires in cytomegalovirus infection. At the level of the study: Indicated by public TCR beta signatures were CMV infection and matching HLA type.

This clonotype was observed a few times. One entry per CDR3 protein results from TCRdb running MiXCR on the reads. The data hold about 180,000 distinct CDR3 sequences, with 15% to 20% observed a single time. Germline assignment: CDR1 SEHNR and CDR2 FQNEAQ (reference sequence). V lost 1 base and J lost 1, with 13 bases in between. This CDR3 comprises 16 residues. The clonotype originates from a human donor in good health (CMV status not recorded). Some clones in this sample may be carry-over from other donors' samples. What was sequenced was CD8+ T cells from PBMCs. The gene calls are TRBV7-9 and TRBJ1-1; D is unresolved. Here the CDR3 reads CASSLVLGQPNTEAFF. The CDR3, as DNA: TGTGCCAGCAGCTTAGTTCTGGGCCAGCCGAACACTGAAGCTTTCTTT.